The 24 T cell receptor beta chains below come from one sample, sequenced in a study of cytomegalovirus exposure and HLA in healthy donors. The method was immunoSEQ multiplex PCR; TCRdb's version includes in-frame clones alone and lacks a portion of them. The data contain 100,000 to 150,000 clones, about nine tenths of them singletons. Source material: PBMCs. Receptor source: a young woman in good health and CMV-seronegative.

This clone was counted a few times. This chain links TRBV2 with TRBJ2-7; D uncertain. The germline CDR1 and CDR2 sequences are SNHLY and FYNNEI. V lost 6 bases and J 8 bases, leaving 14 bases between the germline ends. The CDR3 covers 12 residues. The CDR3 DNA reads TGTGCCAGCAGCCTGATCACTTCTAAGCAGTACTTC. It translates to CASSLITSKQYF.

The gene calls are TRBV19 and TRBJ2-1; D not certain. The CDR3 runs 16 residues. The V and J ends lost 1 base and 3 bases respectively, with 13 bases between them. CDR1 and CDR2 from the germline V gene are LNHDA and SQIVND (reference sequence). CDR3 DNA sequence: TGTGCCAGTAGTATAGCTCTGGGCTCTGGCTACAATGAGCAGTTCTTC. Translating gives CASSIALGSGYNEQFF.

This chain links TRBV5-1 with TRBJ1-3; D perhaps matches TRBD1 (5 bases). V dropped 0 bases and J dropped 7 bases, with 11 bases sitting between them. CDR3 size: 14 residues. Germline V gives CDR1 SGHRS, CDR2 YFSETQ. The CDR3 spells CASSLAGYWNTIYF. CDR3 bases: TGCGCCAGCAGCTTGGCAGGGTACTGGAACACCATATATTTT.

The genes are TRBV6-6 and TRBJ1-1; the D gene is possibly TRBD1 (5 bases). Trimming took 2 bases from V and 1 from J, leaving 14 bases between them. The CDR3 consists of 16 residues. Germline V gene data show CDR1 as MNHNY and CDR2 as SVGAGI (reference sequence). DNA for the CDR3: TGTGCCAGCAGTTACGGGCAGGGCGTTCGGAACACTGAAGCTTTCTTT. Amino acid sequence: CASSYGQGVRNTEAFF.

The chain is built from TRBV15 and TRBJ2-6; TRBD1 is a possible D gene (6 bases). Germline-derived CDR1 and CDR2 are LNHNV and YYDKDF (reference sequence). CDR3 size: 16 residues. The V gene lost 5 bases and the J gene lost 4 bases, with 15 bases spanning the gap. CDR3 coding DNA: TGTGCCACCAGCCCCAGAACAGGGACCGGGGCCAACGTCCTGACTTTC. Protein sequence: CATSPRTGTGANVLTF.

The chain combines TRBV19 with TRBJ2-3; 9 positions agree with TRBD2. Unmatched junction bases numbered 2, after V lost 2 bases and J lost 2 bases. Germline lookup yields CDR1 LNHDA and CDR2 SQIVND (reference sequence). The CDR3 is 15 amino acids. The CDR3 DNA reads as TGTGCCAGTAGTATACTAGCGGGACACACAGATACGCAGTATTTT. This encodes CASSILAGHTDTQYF.

This clone was picked up a small number of times. The chain is built from TRBV6-4 and TRBJ2-1, with 8 bases that match TRBD2. The CDR3 spans 16 residues. The V gene end was trimmed by 4 bases and the J gene end by 3 bases; junction bases not matched to a gene: 8. Germline lookup yields CDR1 MRHNA and CDR2 SNTAGT. In DNA form, the CDR3 reads TGTGCCAGCAGTGGGGGTAGCGGGATTGACTACAATGAGCAGTTCTTC. Its protein product is CASSGGSGIDYNEQFF.

This chain uses TRBV29-1 with TRBJ2-1, with D possibly matching TRBD2 (6 bases). CDR1 and CDR2 (germline): SQVTM, ANQGSEA. V lost 7 bases to trimming and J lost 3 bases, with 10 bases between them. CDR3 length: 12 residues. CDR3 loop: CSEDGGYNEQFF. Here the CDR3 DNA reads TGCAGCGAAGACGGGGGCTACAATGAGCAGTTCTTC.

This clone has just a few counts. This chain joins TRBV6-4 and TRBJ1-1, with 12 bases fitting TRBD1. Germline assignment: CDR1 MRHNA and CDR2 SNTAGT. V shed 7 bases and J 7 bases; nucleotides not matched to a gene: 10. The CDR3 has 15 amino acids. CDR3 coding DNA: TGTGCCAGCACCGCCGGGACAGGGGGCTCGGATGAAGCTTTCTTT. This codes for CASTAGTGGSDEAFF.

This CDR3 is CASSAGTSGGSTNTGELFF. The CDR3 DNA sequence: TGTGCCAGCAGCGCAGGGACTAGCGGGGGAAGTACGAACACCGGGGAGCTGTTTTTT. The rearrangement joins TRBV9 to TRBJ2-2, with 14 bases matching TRBD2. After removal of 3 bases from V and 0 bases from J, the junction contained 7 bases not matched to a gene. The CDR3 totals 19 residues. Germline loops: CDR1 SGDLS, CDR2 YYNGEE.

The chain couples TRBV5-1 to TRBJ1-1, with TRBD1 matching 8 bases. The CDR3 covers 14 residues. Germline V gives CDR1 SGHRS, CDR2 YFSETQ. Trimming cost V 4 bases and J 5 bases; bases outside gene matches: 7. CDR3 amino acids: CASSPTGGKTEAFF. The CDR3 DNA sequence: TGCGCCAGCAGCCCAACAGGGGGTAAAACTGAAGCTTTCTTT.

The chain couples TRBV9 to TRBJ2-1; D call uncertain. Germline lookup yields CDR1 SGDLS and CDR2 YYNGEE. The CDR3 length is 12 residues. V lost 3 bases and J lost 4, with 5 bases in between. The CDR3 spells CASSAQYNEQFF. CDR3 DNA sequence: TGTGCCAGCAGCGCACAGTACAATGAGCAGTTCTTC.

The chain couples TRBV29-1 to TRBJ1-1; the match to TRBD1 covers 9 bases. CDR1 and CDR2 from the germline V gene are SQVTM and ANQGSEA. V gave up 6 bases and J gave up 11 bases; unmatched junction bases: 7. The CDR3 consists of 11 residues. The CDR3 loop is CSVGDRDWAFF. DNA of the CDR3: TGCAGCGTGGGGGACAGGGATTGGGCTTTCTTT.

V and J are TRBV9 and TRBJ1-4; TRBD1 matches 9 bases. V gave up 4 bases and J gave up 7 bases; unmatched junction bases: 8. This CDR3 contains 15 residues. CDR1 is SGDLS, CDR2 YYNGEE, per germline. This chain's CDR3 is CASSTGTGTFEKLFF. Written as DNA, the CDR3 is TGTGCCAGCAGCACCGGGACAGGGACCTTTGAAAAACTGTTTTTT.

The rearrangement joins TRBV7-6 to TRBJ2-2, with 9 bases that match TRBD2. With 5 bases clipped from V and 3 bases from J, the junction kept 10 bases outside the gene matches. The CDR3 is made up of 17 amino acids. In germline, CDR1 is SGHVS, CDR2 FNYEAQ. CDR3 region: CASSLINLAGYTGELFF. The CDR3 coding sequence is TGTGCCAGCAGCCTGATCAACCTAGCGGGATACACCGGGGAGCTGTTTTTT.

The J gene is TRBJ1-3, the V gene TRBV28; no clear D gene. The germline V and J ends were trimmed by 7 bases and 2 bases, with 12 bases remaining between them. This CDR3 has 14 amino acids. Germline V gene data show CDR1 as MDHEN and CDR2 as SYDVKM. The chain's CDR3 is CASTSPGTGNTIYF. The CDR3 bases are TGTGCCAGCACCTCCCCGGGGACTGGAAACACCATATATTTT.

The chain recombines TRBV5-3 with TRBJ1-5; 9 bases map to TRBD1. TRBV5-3 is flagged as an ORF with uncertain function. The CDR3 totals 15 residues. The trim removed 0 bases at V and 6 bases at J, leaving 4 bases unmatched. For the CDR3, the DNA is TGTGCCAGAAGCTTGGACAGGGGGCTCGGTCAGCCCCAGCATTTT. Amino acids: CARSLDRGLGQPQHF.

This chain links TRBV5-1 with TRBJ2-6; D unclear. Germline V gene sequence: CDR1 SGHRS, CDR2 YFSETQ. The CDR3 is 16 amino acids. Trimming removed 7 bases at V and 4 bases at J, with 18 bases between. CDR3 sequence reads: CASGSPREAGANVLTF. The CDR3 nucleotides read TGCGCCAGCGGATCGCCCCGCGAGGCCGGGGCCAACGTCCTGACTTTC.

The CDR3 loop is CASSLQGTNNEQFF. The CDR3, as DNA: TGTGCCAGCAGTCTACAGGGGACCAACAATGAGCAGTTCTTC. The chain combines TRBV27 with TRBJ2-1; TRBD1 aligns across 7 bases. CDR3 length equals 14 residues. With V trimmed by 5 bases and J by 5 bases, 6 bases remained unmatched. CDR1 is MNHEY, CDR2 SMNVEV, per germline (reference sequence).

CDR3 amino acids: CASSEIPGQFYEQYF. CDR3 sequence (DNA): TGTGCCAGCAGCGAGATACCGGGACAGTTCTACGAGCAGTACTTC. The V and J genes are TRBV9 and TRBJ2-7; TRBD1 aligns across 7 bases. The CDR3 runs to 15 residues. Germline lookup yields CDR1 SGDLS and CDR2 YYNGEE. The V and J ends lost 3 bases and 3 bases, in that order; junction bases with no gene match: 9.

In this sample, this clone turned up once. CDR3 DNA: TGTGCCAGCAGCTTTATCGGGGGTCAAGAGACCCAGTACTTC. Protein: CASSFIGGQETQYF. The V and J genes are TRBV7-8 and TRBJ2-5, with TRBD2 as a possible D gene (6 bases). V lost 3 bases and J lost 2, with 10 bases in between. The length of the CDR3 is 14 residues. Germline V gives CDR1 SGHVS, CDR2 FQNEAQ. Looking up the rest from reference TRBV7-8 and TRBJ2-5 gives the full variable domain: GAGVSQSPRYKVAKRGQDVALRCDPISGHVSLFWYQQALGQGPEFLTYFQNEAQLDKSGLPSDRFFAERPEGSVSTLKIQRTQQEDSAVYLCASSFIGGQETQYFGPGTRLLVL.

The gene calls are TRBV9 and TRBJ2-3, with no clear D. There are 15 residues in the CDR3. The V and J ends lost 0 bases and 1 base respectively, with 9 bases between them. CDR1 and CDR2 from the germline V gene are SGDLS and YYNGEE. The chain's CDR3 is CASSVEAGRTDTQYF. CDR3 nucleotides: TGTGCCAGCAGCGTAGAAGCCGGTCGCACAGATACGCAGTATTTT.

The chain uses TRBV7-9 and TRBJ2-6, with D possibly TRBD2 on 5 matching bases. V gave up 5 bases and J gave up 0 bases, with 11 bases separating them. The germline CDR1 and CDR2 sequences are SEHNR and FQNEAQ (reference sequence). The CDR3 length is 16 residues. CDR3 sequence: CASSAVRGSGANVLTF. The CDR3 nucleotides read TGTGCCAGCAGCGCCGTCCGGGGCTCTGGGGCCAACGTCCTGACTTTC. The complete variable domain, with remaining parts taken from reference TRBV7-9 and TRBJ2-6, reads DTGVSQNPRHKITKRGQNVTFRCDPISEHNRLYWYRQTLGQGPEFLTYFQNEAQLEKSRLLSDRFSAERPKGSFSTLEIQRTEQGDSAMYLCASSAVRGSGANVLTFGAGSRLTVL.

The V call is TRBV2, the J call TRBJ2-7; D might be TRBD2 (5 bases). The CDR3 consists of 15 residues. From germline, CDR1 is SNHLY and CDR2 FYNNEI. V lost 7 bases to trimming and J lost 6 bases, with 22 bases between them. The CDR3 sequence: CASTPQAAVGAEQYF. The DNA for the CDR3 is TGTGCCAGCACTCCCCAGGCAGCGGTCGGCGCCGAGCAGTACTTC.